Listed below are T cell receptor beta chains from one sample, sequenced in a study of early T cells in non-severe SARS-CoV-2 infection. TCRdb called the 5' RACE reads again in MiXCR, with one record for every CDR3 protein. The table has some 59,000 distinct CDR3 sequences, 9.3% seen once; the top ten hold more than 20%. The sequenced sample was whole blood. These TCRs come from an adult who was a healthcare worker with PCR-confirmed SARS-CoV-2 infection or an uninfected control (not recorded which). CDR3s include the opening cysteine and the closing phenylalanine or tryptophan. A D gene is named only where the DNA matches it firmly. A row's size may be missing; if present it is once, few, many or a size class.

clone_size | j_call | v_call | d_call | cdr3_nt | cdr3_aa
- | TRBJ2-7 | TRBV6-5 | TRBD1 | TGTGCCAGCAGTTACTCAAGGACAGGAGCCTACGAGCAGTACTTC | CASSYSRTGAYEQYF
- | TRBJ2-3 | TRBV10-3 | - | TGTGCCATCAGGGACGGGAGCACAGATACGCAGTATTTT | CAIRDGSTDTQYF
few | TRBJ2-3 | TRBV6-1 | - | TGTGCCAGCAGTGAGAAGGGGGGGCGAGGAGATACGCAGTATTTT | CASSEKGGRGDTQYF
few | TRBJ2-4 | TRBV4-2 | - | TGTGCCAGCAGCCCCTCGGAGGGGGTAGAGGAAAACATTCAGTACTTC | CASSPSEGVEENIQYF
few | TRBJ1-1 | TRBV12-3/TRBV12-4 | - | TGTGCCAGCAGTTTAGGGACCTCCTACACTGAAGCTTTCTTT | CASSLGTSYTEAFF
- | TRBJ1-2 | TRBV5-1 | - | TGCGCCAGCAGCCCCGGGACGGCCATGGGCTATGGCTACACCTTC | CASSPGTAMGYGYTF
medium-sized | TRBJ1-5 | TRBV12-3/TRBV12-4 | TRBD1 | TGTGCCAGCAGTCCACAGGGGATAGGGTATCAGCCCCAGCATTTT | CASSPQGIGYQPQHF
- | TRBJ2-1 | TRBV7-8 | - | TGTGCCAGCAGCCTCCCTAAGTCCGATGAGCAGTTCTTC | CASSLPKSDEQFF
- | TRBJ2-3 | TRBV13 | TRBD2 | TGTGCCAGCAGGGCGGGGGGGTACACAGATACGCAGTATTTT | CASRAGGYTDTQYF
- | TRBJ1-2 | TRBV12-3/TRBV12-4 | - | TGTGCCAGCAGTTTAAGGGTGGGAGAGCGTGGCTACACCTTC | CASSLRVGERGYTF
few | TRBJ1-1 | TRBV12-3/TRBV12-4 | - | TGTGCCAGCAGTTTAGGGCAGTCTAACACTGAAGCTTTCTTT | CASSLGQSNTEAFF
- | TRBJ2-7 | TRBV19 | - | TGTGCCAGTAGTCTCGTGGACCTGACCCACGAGCAGTACTTC | CASSLVDLTHEQYF
many | TRBJ1-1 | TRBV29-1 | - | TGCAGCGTTGATTTGGAGGTCGGAGCTTTCTTT | CSVDLEVGAFF
many | TRBJ2-4 | TRBV6-1 | TRBD1 | TGTGCCAGCAGTGAAGGCAGGGGGACCAAAAACATTCAGTACTTC | CASSEGRGTKNIQYF
few | TRBJ1-1 | TRBV3-1 | - | TGTGCCAGCAGCCCACTTCTTGGGAACACTGAAGCTTTCTTT | CASSPLLGNTEAFF
few | TRBJ2-7 | TRBV18 | - | TGTGCCAGCTCACCGGCCAGCACCTACGAGCAGTACTTC | CASSPASTYEQYF
few | TRBJ2-5 | TRBV4-1 | - | TGCGCCAGCAGCCAAGATATGGTTGGGTACCAAGAGACCCAGTACTTC | CASSQDMVGYQETQYF
few | TRBJ2-3 | TRBV7-8 | TRBD2 | TGTGCCAGCCCCAAGCGGGGGGGCCCGCCTAGCACAGATACGCAGTATTTT | CASPKRGGPPSTDTQYF
few | TRBJ2-7 | TRBV28 | - | TGTGCCAGCATAAAAGGGAGCTCCTACGAGCAGTACTTC | CASIKGSSYEQYF
many | TRBJ1-5 | TRBV7-2 | - | TGTGCCAGCAGCTTAGTGATTTCTAGCAATCAGCCCCAGCATTTT | CASSLVISSNQPQHF
- | TRBJ1-2 | TRBV3-1 | TRBD1 | TGTGCCAGCAGCCAAGCGGGACAGGGTAATGGCTACACCTTC | CASSQAGQGNGYTF
many | TRBJ2-2 | TRBV19 | - | TGTGCCAGTAGTGTTTTAGCAGCGAACACCGGGGAGCTGTTTTTT | CASSVLAANTGELFF
many | TRBJ2-2 | TRBV14 | - | TGTGCCAGCAGCCAAGTGGCTGGCACCGGGGAGCTGTTTTTT | CASSQVAGTGELFF
few | TRBJ2-3 | TRBV9 | - | TGTGCCAGCAGCGTTGCTCCAGGGGAGGGAAATACGCAGTATTTT | CASSVAPGEGNTQYF
few | TRBJ1-4 | TRBV19 | - | TGTGCCAGTAGTTTCTCTCCTACAGGAATAGAAAAACTGTTTTTT | CASSFSPTGIEKLFF
many | TRBJ2-1 | TRBV27 | - | TGTGCCAGCAGTTTATACCGGGGGTACAATGAGCAGTTCTTC | CASSLYRGYNEQFF
many | TRBJ1-1 | TRBV12-5 | - | TGTGCTAGTGGTTTGGTCCCTGCTTACACTGAAGCTTTCTTT | CASGLVPAYTEAFF
many | TRBJ1-4 | TRBV7-9 | TRBD1 | TGTGCCAGCAGCTACTCATCGGGACAGGGCCCTGAAAAACTGTTTTTT | CASSYSSGQGPEKLFF
many | TRBJ2-5 | TRBV20-1 | TRBD1 | TGCAGTGCTAGTACGGGACAGGTCGACCGAGAGACCCAGTACTTC | CSASTGQVDRETQYF
many | TRBJ1-2 | TRBV5-1 | - | TGCGCCAGCAGCTTGGCAGGGGCTAACTATGGCTACACCTTC | CASSLAGANYGYTF
many | TRBJ2-7 | TRBV27 | - | TGTGCCAGCAGTTTCCCGGGCTCATGGGAGCAGTACTTC | CASSFPGSWEQYF
few | TRBJ1-4 | TRBV5-1 | - | TGCGCCAGCAGCGGGTGGGACGTGAAAAGCGGTGAAAAACTGTTTTTT | CASSGWDVKSGEKLFF
many | TRBJ1-6 | TRBV5-4 | - | TGTGCCAGCAGCAGAGATAATTCACCCCTCCACTTT | CASSRDNSPLHF
once | TRBJ2-1 | TRBV7-2 | TRBD2 | TGTGCCAGCAGCTTCAGCGGGGGGCCTATAAATGAGCAGTTCTTC | CASSFSGGPINEQFF
- | TRBJ2-6 | TRBV5-4 | - | TGTGCCAGCAGCTTGGGCGGTGGGGCCAACGTCCTGACTTTC | CASSLGGGANVLTF
many | TRBJ2-1 | TRBV24-1 | - | TGTGCCACCAGTGAAGGCCCGTACAATGAGCAGTTCTTC | CATSEGPYNEQFF
many | TRBJ1-5 | TRBV7-9 | TRBD1 | TGTGCCAGCAGCCTTGGACAGGATAGCAATCAGCCCCAGCATTTT | CASSLGQDSNQPQHF
many | TRBJ1-2 | TRBV30 | TRBD1 | TGTGCCTGGAGCAGGGGACAGCAGTTTTATGGCTACACCTTC | CAWSRGQQFYGYTF
- | TRBJ2-1 | TRBV11-2 | - | TGTGCCAGCAGCTTTGGGGGGTTGTATAATGAGCAGTTCTTC | CASSFGGLYNEQFF
few | TRBJ1-1 | TRBV30 | - | TGTGCCTTCCGGGGGACTGAAGCTTTCTTT | CAFRGTEAFF
- | TRBJ2-7 | TRBV11-2 | TRBD2 | TGTGCCAGCAGCCTGTGGAGCGGGGGGAAAGCCTACGAGCAGTACTTC | CASSLWSGGKAYEQYF
- | TRBJ2-5 | TRBV11-2 | - | TGTGCCAGCAGCTCCCTGGAGAAATTACAAGAGACCCAGTACTTC | CASSSLEKLQETQYF
- | TRBJ2-5 | TRBV10-1 | TRBD2 | TGCGCCAGCAGTGCTAGCGGAGGGACCCAGTACTTC | CASSASGGTQYF
- | TRBJ2-3 | TRBV5-4 | - | TGTGCCAGCAGCCTGGGTTTTCAAGGTGTGACAGATACGCAGTATTTT | CASSLGFQGVTDTQYF
few | TRBJ2-5 | TRBV5-5 | - | TGTGCCAGCAGCATCGAGACATGGCGGCAGACCCAGTACTTC | CASSIETWRQTQYF
many | TRBJ1-2 | TRBV11-2 | - | TGTGCCAGCAGCCCAGATGGGGGGCGATATGGCTACACCTTC | CASSPDGGRYGYTF
many | TRBJ1-2 | TRBV4-1 | - | TGCGCCAGCAGCCAAGATGGCATCTATGGCTACACCTTC | CASSQDGIYGYTF